Listed here are 9 T cell receptor beta chains from one sample, sequenced in a study of shared clonotypes between healthy human individuals. The data were produced by immunoSEQ multiplex PCR, yet TCRdb's version contains in-frame clones alone and is incomplete. The sample has approximately 1,500,000 clones, about 96% seen once. The specimen was naive CD4+ T cells sorted from blood. As to subset: CD45RA+ positively selected. The receptor set was obtained from a man aged 25 to 45 in good health.

The chain couples TRBV21-1 to TRBJ2-1; the D call of TRBD2 is as the table states it, not checked on the DNA. TRBV21-1 is deemed a pseudogene. The CDR3 loop spans 16 amino acids. This CDR3 is CASSKLPGGPYNEQFF. The CDR3 DNA reads as TGTGCCAGCAGCAAACTGCCGGGAGGGCCGTACAATGAGCAGTTCTTC.

CDR3 sequence reads: CASSREETQYF. DNA for the CDR3: TGTGCCAGCAGCCGTGAAGAGACCCAGTACTTC. The chain employs TRBV28 and TRBJ2-5; D is unresolved. CDR3 size: 11 residues. Per germline, CDR1 MDHEN and CDR2 SYDVKM. Trimming left V 6 bases short and J 3 bases short, with 5 bases between.

Details on this clone: Other DNA sequences in this specimen translate into the identical CDR3. This chain links TRBV9 with TRBJ2-5; D gene ambiguous. CDR3 length: 13 amino acids. V shed 0 bases and J shed 8 bases, with 11 bases lying between them. CDR1 SGDLS and CDR2 YYNGEE come from the germline V gene. The CDR3 DNA reads as TGTGCCAGCAGCGTAGAGGTTCGAGAAACCCAGTACTTC. It encodes CASSVEVRETQYF.

Comments on this clone: This same CDR3 is encoded by further DNA sequences in the sample. The chain is built from TRBV27 and TRBJ1-2; D is perhaps TRBD1 (5 bases). Germline CDR1 and CDR2: MNHEY and SMNVEV (reference sequence). V lost 2 bases to trimming and J lost 2 bases, with 6 bases between them. This CDR3 region has 13 residues. CDR3 loop: CASSLRGNYGYTF. DNA of the CDR3: TGTGCCAGCAGTTTAAGGGGCAACTATGGCTACACCTTC.

This clone is a singleton in its sample. The V gene is TRBV19, the J gene TRBJ1-5, with 10 bases identical to TRBD1. Trimming took 5 bases from V and 2 from J; bases not matched to a gene: 6. The CDR3 sequence is 16 residues long. The germline V gene encodes CDR1 LNHDA and CDR2 SQIVND (reference sequence). The CDR3 nucleotides read TGTGCCAGTAGTGGACAGGGGGGTCGTCGCAATCAGCCCCAGCATTTT. Amino acid sequence: CASSGQGGRRNQPQHF. The entire variable domain, with the rest obtained from reference TRBV19 and TRBJ1-5, is as follows: DGGITQSPKYLFRKEGQNVTLSCEQNLNHDAMYWYRQDPGQGLRLIYYSQIVNDFQKGDIAEGYSVSREKKESFPLTVTSAQKNPTAFYLCASSGQGGRRNQPQHFGDGTRLSIL.

The V gene is TRBV7-2, the J gene TRBJ1-3; maybe TRBD1 (5 bases). V lost 2 bases and J 3 bases, leaving 17 bases between the germline ends. Germline loops: CDR1 SGHTA, CDR2 FQGNSA. The CDR3 spans 17 residues. Written as DNA, the CDR3 is TGTGCCAGCAGCTTACGAGCGAGGGACGACGGTGGAAACACCATATATTTT. This gives the protein CASSLRARDDGGNTIYF. Supplemented by reference TRBV7-2 and TRBJ1-3, the full variable domain reads GAGVSQSPSNKVTEKGKDVELRCDPISGHTALYWYRQSLGQGLEFLIYFQGNSAPDKSGLPSDRFSAERTGGSVSTLTIQRTQQEDSAVYLCASSLRARDDGGNTIYFGEGSWLTVV.

The V call is TRBV6-1, the J call TRBJ2-7; 8 nucleotides match TRBD1. Germline assignment: CDR1 MNHNS and CDR2 SASEGT. The CDR3 is made up of 13 amino acids. The ends lost 9 bases at V and 2 bases at J; junction bases unmatched: 6. CDR3 DNA sequence: TGTGCCAGTAAGACAGGGGTCGCCTACGAGCAGTACTTC. This encodes CASKTGVAYEQYF.

A single count supports this clone. The chain combines TRBV7-9 with TRBJ2-1; 10 nucleotides match TRBD2. Germline loops: CDR1 SEHNR, CDR2 FQNEAQ (reference sequence). The CDR3 covers 15 residues. The trim removed 5 bases at V and 7 bases at J, leaving 8 bases unmatched. In DNA, the CDR3 is TGTGCCAGCAGCCCCCAGCGGGAGGGCTGGAATGAGCAGTTCTTC. This gives the protein CASSPQREGWNEQFF.

The V gene is TRBV5-1, the J gene TRBJ2-5; 14 bases agree with TRBD2. V dropped 2 bases and J dropped 2; count of bases not matched to a gene: 5. CDR1 and CDR2 (germline): SGHRS, YFSETQ. The CDR3 has 17 amino acids. The CDR3 nucleotides are TGCGCCAGCAGCTTCGGGACTAGCGGGAGTCCGCAAGAGACCCAGTACTTC. This encodes CASSFGTSGSPQETQYF.